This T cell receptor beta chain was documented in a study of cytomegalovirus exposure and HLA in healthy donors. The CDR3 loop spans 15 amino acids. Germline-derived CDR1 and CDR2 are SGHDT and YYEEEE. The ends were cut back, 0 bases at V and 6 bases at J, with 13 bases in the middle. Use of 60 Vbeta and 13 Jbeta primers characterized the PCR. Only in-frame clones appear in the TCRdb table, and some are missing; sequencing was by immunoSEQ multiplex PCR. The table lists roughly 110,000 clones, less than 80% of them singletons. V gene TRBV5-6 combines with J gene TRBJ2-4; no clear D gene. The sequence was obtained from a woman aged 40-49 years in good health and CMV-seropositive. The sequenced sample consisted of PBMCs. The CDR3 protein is CASSLASQIGNIQYF. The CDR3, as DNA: TGTGCCAGCAGCTTGGCGTCCCAGATTGGAAACATTCAGTACTTC.